This T cell receptor beta chain appears in the sequencing data of a study of blood T cells in healthy people across ages. Findings and caveats of the study: A conclusive naive versus antigen-experienced comparison was prevented by the unsorted PBMCs.

The authors ran a second PCR of 7 to 11 cycles using a sample-barcoded 5' primer and a J-beta primer mix. With 12 random nucleotides, a template-switch adaptor tagged each individual cDNA molecule. TCRdb redid the calling of the 5' RACE reads with MiXCR, one entry per CDR3 protein. The sample holds 1,800,000 or so distinct CDR3 sequences, about two fifths seen once. Trimming left V 6 bases short and J 3 bases short, with 9 bases between. The CDR3 covers 13 residues. This clonotype was counted only a few times. Its cognate antigen is unknown. The chain combines TRBV12-3 or TRBV12-4 with TRBJ2-4; tentatively, D is TRBD2 (5 bases). Sequencing used blood. This receptor was identified in a human donor in good health. The CDR3 DNA reads TGTGCCAGCAGGGAGAGCGGCAAAAACATTCAGTACTTC. As protein: CASRESGKNIQYF.